Listed below are T cell receptor beta chains from one sample, sequenced in a study of beta chain features in type 1 diabetes. Generated by immunoSEQ multiplex PCR, the TCRdb table keeps only in-frame clones and is missing some. The data show a few hundred thousand clones, with more than 13% seen just once and about 0.018% held by the top ten. Material: naive CD4+ T cells from blood. The source of these receptors is a woman aged 18-29 years in good health. The CDR3 runs from the conserved cysteine through the conserved F or W. D genes are given only for firm matches. Some rows mark clone size as missing; the rest say once, few, many or name a class of expanded clone.

clone size: .
J gene: TRBJ2-5
D gene: .
V gene: TRBV5-4
CDR3 DNA: TGTGCCAGCAGCGAGAATCAGGGGCATATCGAGACCCAGTACTTC
CDR3 protein: CASSENQGHIETQYF

clone size: few
J gene: TRBJ1-5
D gene: .
V gene: TRBV18
CDR3 DNA: TGTGCCAGCTCACCATCGCCACAGGGTTACAATCAGCCCCAGCATTTT
CDR3 protein: CASSPSPQGYNQPQHF

clone size: .
J gene: TRBJ2-1
D gene: TRBD2
V gene: TRBV7-9
CDR3 DNA: TGTGGGACCAGACATAGTACTAGCGGGAACGAGCAGTTCTTC
CDR3 protein: CGTRHSTSGNEQFF

clone size: .
J gene: TRBJ2-7
D gene: TRBD1
V gene: TRBV5-4
CDR3 DNA: TGTGCCAGCAGCTTTCGGGACAGGGGAGACGAGCAGTACTTC
CDR3 protein: CASSFRDRGDEQYF

clone size: .
J gene: TRBJ2-5
D gene: .
V gene: TRBV6-6
CDR3 DNA: TGTGCCAGCAGTTACCCGGGGATTGGTGAGACCCAGTACTTC
CDR3 protein: CASSYPGIGETQYF

clone size: .
J gene: TRBJ2-4
D gene: TRBD1
V gene: TRBV30
CDR3 DNA: TGTGCCTGGAGTTTGACAGGGCTCTATTTCATTCAGTACTTC
CDR3 protein: CAWSLTGLYFIQYF

clone size: .
J gene: TRBJ2-7
D gene: .
V gene: TRBV4-1
CDR3 DNA: TGCGCCAGCAGCCAATTTCCCCGCTACGAGCAGTACTTC
CDR3 protein: CASSQFPRYEQYF

clone size: .
J gene: TRBJ2-5
D gene: .
V gene: TRBV2
CDR3 DNA: TGTGCCAGCAGTGAACAGGAAGAGACCCAGTACTTC
CDR3 protein: CASSEQEETQYF

clone size: few
J gene: TRBJ1-3
D gene: .
V gene: TRBV30
CDR3 DNA: TGTGCCTGGAGTGTGTCTCGCTCTGGAAACACCATATATTTT
CDR3 protein: CAWSVSRSGNTIYF

clone size: .
J gene: TRBJ2-1
D gene: TRBD2
V gene: TRBV14
CDR3 DNA: TGTGCCAGCAGCCTACTAGCGGTGAACAATGAGCAGTTCTTC
CDR3 protein: CASSLLAVNNEQFF

clone size: .
J gene: TRBJ2-1
D gene: TRBD2
V gene: TRBV7-9
CDR3 DNA: TGTGCCAGCAGATCCCTAGCGGGTGAGCAGTTCTTC
CDR3 protein: CASRSLAGEQFF

clone size: .
J gene: TRBJ2-5
D gene: TRBD2
V gene: TRBV7-2
CDR3 DNA: TGTGCCAGCAGCACTCCGACTAGCGCCTTAAGGGTAGAGACCCAGTACTTC
CDR3 protein: CASSTPTSALRVETQYF